This T cell receptor beta chain was identified in a study of blood T cell repertoires in COVID-19. About the research overall: Material from acute and convalescent COVID-19 was sourced from the United States, Italy and Spain.

Study processing details: Estimates of nucleated cell counts were drawn from the amplification of reference gene primers. Profiling relied on immunoSEQ multiplex PCR, and the TCRdb table lists in-frame clones only, not all of them. The DNA gave D and trimming, while V, J and clone size come from that table. The sample shows roughly 100,000 clones, around nine tenths of them seen only once. Looked up from germline, CDR1 is SGHVS and CDR2 is FNYEAQ. The V and J ends lost 6 bases and 1 base respectively, with 9 bases between them. The CDR3 runs 13 residues. The chain couples TRBV7-6 to TRBJ1-1; D ambiguous. Sample: peripheral blood. This TCR came from a man aged 50 or older with active COVID-19. CDR3: CASRPWPNTEAFF. The CDR3 nucleotides are TGTGCCAGCAGGCCTTGGCCGAACACTGAAGCTTTCTTT.